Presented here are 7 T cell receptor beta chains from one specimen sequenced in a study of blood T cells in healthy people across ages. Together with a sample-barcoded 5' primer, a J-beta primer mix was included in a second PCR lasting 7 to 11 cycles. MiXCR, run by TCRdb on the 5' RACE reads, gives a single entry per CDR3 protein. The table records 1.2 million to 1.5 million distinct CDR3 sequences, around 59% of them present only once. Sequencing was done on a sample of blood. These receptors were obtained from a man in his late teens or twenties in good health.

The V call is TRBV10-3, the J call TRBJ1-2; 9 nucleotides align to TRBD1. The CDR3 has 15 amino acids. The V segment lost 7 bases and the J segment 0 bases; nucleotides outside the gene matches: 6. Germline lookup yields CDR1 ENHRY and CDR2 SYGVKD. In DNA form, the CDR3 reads TGTGCCATCAAAGGACAGGGGTTTCCTAACTATGGCTACACCTTC. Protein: CAIKGQGFPNYGYTF.

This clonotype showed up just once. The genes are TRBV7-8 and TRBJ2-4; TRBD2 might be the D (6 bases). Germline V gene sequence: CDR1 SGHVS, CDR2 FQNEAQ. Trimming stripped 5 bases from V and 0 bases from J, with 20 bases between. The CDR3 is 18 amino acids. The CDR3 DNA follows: TGTGCCAGCAGCCCTACCAGGAGCGGGCGCGGAGCCAAAAACATTCAGTACTTC. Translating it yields CASSPTRSGRGAKNIQYF.

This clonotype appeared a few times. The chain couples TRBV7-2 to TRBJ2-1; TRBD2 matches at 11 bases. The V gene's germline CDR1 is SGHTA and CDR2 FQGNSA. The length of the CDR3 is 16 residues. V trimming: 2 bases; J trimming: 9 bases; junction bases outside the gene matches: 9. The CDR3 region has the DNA TGTGCCAGCAGCTTATGGGTACTAGCGGGGGCATCTGAGCAGTTCTTC. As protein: CASSLWVLAGASEQFF. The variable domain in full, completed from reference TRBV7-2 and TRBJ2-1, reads GAGVSQSPSNKVTEKGKDVELRCDPISGHTALYWYRQSLGQGLEFLIYFQGNSAPDKSGLPSDRFSAERTGGSVSTLTIQRTQQEDSAVYLCASSLWVLAGASEQFFGPGTRLTVL.

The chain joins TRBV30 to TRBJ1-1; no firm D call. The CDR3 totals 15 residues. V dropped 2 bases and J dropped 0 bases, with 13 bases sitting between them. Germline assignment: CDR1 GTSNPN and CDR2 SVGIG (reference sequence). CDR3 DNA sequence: TGTGCCTGGAGTCCTTCCAGTCTCATGAACACTGAAGCTTTCTTT. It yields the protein CAWSPSSLMNTEAFF.

In DNA form, the CDR3 reads TGTGCCAGCAGCTTGGAACTAGCGGGGGGCACCCAGTACTTC. Encoded protein: CASSLELAGGTQYF. The chain is built from TRBV5-6 and TRBJ2-5; 12 nucleotides agree with TRBD2. CDR1 and CDR2 from the germline V gene are SGHDT and YYEEEE. V dropped 0 bases and J dropped 8; count of bases not matched to a gene: 2. This CDR3 has 14 residues. The full variable domain, its missing parts supplied by reference TRBV5-6 and TRBJ2-5, is DAGVTQSPTHLIKTRGQQVTLRCSPKSGHDTVSWYQQALGQGPQFIFQYYEEEERQRGNFPDRFSGHQFPNYSSELNVNALLLGDSALYLCASSLELAGGTQYFGPGTRLLVL.

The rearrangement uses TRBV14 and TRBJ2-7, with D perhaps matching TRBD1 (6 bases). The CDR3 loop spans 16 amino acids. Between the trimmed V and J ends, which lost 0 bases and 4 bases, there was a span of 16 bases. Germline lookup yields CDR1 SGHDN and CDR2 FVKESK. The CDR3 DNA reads TGTGCCAGCAGCCAAGATTGGATGGGACAAAAATACGAGCAGTACTTC. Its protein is CASSQDWMGQKYEQYF.

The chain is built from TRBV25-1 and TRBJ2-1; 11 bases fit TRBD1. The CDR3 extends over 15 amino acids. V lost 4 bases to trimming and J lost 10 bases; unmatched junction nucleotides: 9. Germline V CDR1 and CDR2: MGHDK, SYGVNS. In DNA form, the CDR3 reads TGTGCCAGCAGTGCAAGGACAGGGGGCGGATCGGAGCAGTTCTTC. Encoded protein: CASSARTGGGSEQFF.